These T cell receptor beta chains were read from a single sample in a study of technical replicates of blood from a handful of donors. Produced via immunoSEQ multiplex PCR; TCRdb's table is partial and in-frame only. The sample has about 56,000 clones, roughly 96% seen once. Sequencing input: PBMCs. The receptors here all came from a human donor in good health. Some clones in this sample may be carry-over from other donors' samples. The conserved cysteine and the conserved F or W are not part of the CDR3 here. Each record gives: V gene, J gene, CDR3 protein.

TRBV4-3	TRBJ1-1	ASSQDLGGREAF
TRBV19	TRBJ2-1	ASSIEEGLNEQF
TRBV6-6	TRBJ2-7	ASSYSVRTYEQY
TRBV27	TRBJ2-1	ASSRPGLQTHNEQF
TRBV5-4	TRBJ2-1	ASSRPSGNHNEQF
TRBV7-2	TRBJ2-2	ASSLVSGLAGGPGELF
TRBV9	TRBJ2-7	ASSVLRGKQY
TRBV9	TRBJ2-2	ASSGRLTGELF
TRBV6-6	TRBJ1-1	ASRNKTGNTEAF
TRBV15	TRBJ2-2	ATSRGEDTGELF
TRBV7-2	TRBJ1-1	ASSGRLLNTEAF
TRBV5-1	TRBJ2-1	ASSLSGGYNEQF
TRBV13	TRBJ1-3	ASSLRTGGSGNTIY
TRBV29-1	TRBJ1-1	SVETAVNTEAF
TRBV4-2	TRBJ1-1	ASSQGPTSTEAF
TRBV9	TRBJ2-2	ASSVGTGTGELF
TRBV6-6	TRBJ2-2	ASSAGQGGELF
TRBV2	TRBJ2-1	ASRKLAGGVYNEQF
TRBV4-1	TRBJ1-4	ASGTGDREKLF
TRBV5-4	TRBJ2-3	ASSLIGLGREGITDTQY
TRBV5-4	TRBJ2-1	ASSFDRGNEQF
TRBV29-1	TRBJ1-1	SARPGGTEAF
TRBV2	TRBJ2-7	ASEGLAVSYEQY
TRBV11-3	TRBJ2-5	ASSLEVSGRARETQY
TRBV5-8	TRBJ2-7	ASSKLGQGLQY
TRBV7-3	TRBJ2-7	ASSSGQLGDEQY
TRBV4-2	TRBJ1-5	ASSPGDGNQPQH
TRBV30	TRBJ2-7	AWSVQGGGYEQY
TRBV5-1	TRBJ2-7	ASSLNTDRFSGRNEQY
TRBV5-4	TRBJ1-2	ASSSGSRSYGYT
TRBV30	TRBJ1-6	ARGTAPNSPLH
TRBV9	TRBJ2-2	ASSTPRGGLTGELF
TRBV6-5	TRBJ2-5	ASSLARGQETQY
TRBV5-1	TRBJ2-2	ASSLSRGRFLGELF
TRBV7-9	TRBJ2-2	ASSLVTGQGAGELF
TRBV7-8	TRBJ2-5	ASSDLQTQY
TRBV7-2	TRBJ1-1	ASSSQSPGDTEAF
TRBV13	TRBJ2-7	ASTLGPTGEYEQY
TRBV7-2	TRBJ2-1	ASSLAESYNEQF
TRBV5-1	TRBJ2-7	ARVPLDGSEQY
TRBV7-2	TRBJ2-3	ASSLESGGSYSTDTQY
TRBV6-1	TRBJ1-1	ASSLVRVGGEAF
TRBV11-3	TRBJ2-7	ASSSTGSYEQY
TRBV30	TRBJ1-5	AWGDRLNQPQH
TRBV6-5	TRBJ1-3	ASSQETGNTIY
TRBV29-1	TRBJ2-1	SALIGEQF
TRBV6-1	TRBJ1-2	ASSERSRSGYT
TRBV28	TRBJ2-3	ASRTGTLNTDTQY
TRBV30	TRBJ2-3	ALTTSGIGDTQY
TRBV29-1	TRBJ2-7	SVRSRGEAYEQY
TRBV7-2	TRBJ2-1	ASSLEPRGGIEQF
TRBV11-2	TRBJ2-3	ASSSVTSGASQY
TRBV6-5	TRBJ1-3	ASSRDRVDTIY
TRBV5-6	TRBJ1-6	ASSRKGTGINSPLH
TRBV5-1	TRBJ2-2	ATRGLAGASSGELF
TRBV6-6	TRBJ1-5	ASSYSRTGGNQPQH